This entry lists 20 T cell receptor beta chains sequenced from one sample in a study of blood T cell repertoires in COVID-19. Profiling relied on immunoSEQ multiplex PCR, and the TCRdb table lists in-frame clones only, not all of them. The sample has 300,000 to 400,000 clones; about 87% are singletons. The sample was peripheral blood. Receptors originate from a woman between 25 and 40 years old with COVID-19, enrolled during active disease.

The rearrangement links TRBV5-6 to TRBJ1-1; weak D call: TRBD1 (6 bases). CDR3 length: 13 amino acids. Germline-derived CDR1 and CDR2 are SGHDT and YYEEEE. Trimming stripped 0 bases from V and 8 bases from J, with 11 bases between. CDR3 in amino acids: CASSLGPGGEAFF. The DNA of the CDR3 is TGTGCCAGCAGCTTGGGTCCGGGGGGCGAAGCTTTCTTT.

The chain has TRBV4-1 and TRBJ1-1, with TRBD1 identical over 7 bases. Per the germline V gene, CDR1 is MGHRA and CDR2 is YSYEKL. The V gene end was trimmed by 4 bases and the J gene end by 4 bases; junction bases not matched to a gene: 6. The CDR3 runs 14 residues. The CDR3 region has the DNA TGCGCCAGCAGCCTTTCTCAGGGGGGCACTGAAGCTTTCTTT. Its translation is CASSLSQGGTEAFF.

The chain joins TRBV6-5 to TRBJ2-5, with 9 bases matching TRBD2. V was clipped by 0 bases and J by 4 bases; unmatched bases: 6. Germline V gene sequence: CDR1 MNHEY, CDR2 SVGAGI. This CDR3 has 16 amino acids. The CDR3 here is CASSYSGRGGRETQYF. The CDR3 DNA is TGTGCCAGCAGTTACTCCGGGCGGGGGGGCCGAGAGACCCAGTACTTC.

The V call is TRBV6-5, the J call TRBJ1-5; 9 nucleotides align to TRBD1. J gave up 9 bases and V 6 bases, and 9 bases lay outside the gene matches. The CDR3 is 14 residues long. The germline gives CDR1 MNHEY, CDR2 SVGAGI. The CDR3 is CASSRDRVRSPQHF. In nucleotides, the CDR3 is TGTGCCAGCAGCCGGGACAGGGTAAGGTCGCCCCAGCATTTT.

This rearrangement joins TRBV7-9 to TRBJ2-1, with unresolved D. Trimming shortened V by 4 bases and J by 6 bases, and 7 bases separated the two germline ends. Germline-derived CDR1 and CDR2 are SEHNR and FQNEAQ (reference sequence). The CDR3 is 12 residues long. CDR3 in DNA: TGTGCCAGCAGCTCTAGAATCAATGAGCAGTTCTTC. Translation: CASSSRINEQFF.

V and J are TRBV25-1 and TRBJ1-6; D is uncertain. The germline gives CDR1 MGHDK, CDR2 SYGVNS. The CDR3 has 14 amino acids. The V end lost 3 bases, the J end lost 7 bases, and 10 bases lay between the germline ends. CDR3 sequence reads: CASSEAVWNSPLHF. CDR3 nucleotide sequence: TGTGCCAGCAGTGAGGCTGTTTGGAATTCACCCCTCCACTTT.

The chain carries TRBV19 and TRBJ2-5; 11 bases line up with TRBD2. This CDR3 contains 15 residues. V gave up 7 bases and J gave up 2 bases; unmatched junction bases: 6. CDR1 is LNHDA and CDR2 is SQIVND in the germline V gene (reference sequence). CDR3 residues: CASTPSGGMQETQYF. The CDR3, as DNA: TGTGCCAGTACCCCTAGCGGGGGGATGCAAGAGACCCAGTACTTC.

This rearrangement joins TRBV5-6 to TRBJ2-3, with 16 positions matching TRBD2. With 3 bases clipped from V and 5 bases from J, the junction kept 9 bases outside the gene matches. Germline CDR1 is SGHDT and CDR2 is YYEEEE. This CDR3 is 18 amino acids long. The CDR3 sequence: CASSSLGTSGGVGDTQYF. CDR3 nucleotides: TGTGCCAGCAGCTCCTTGGGGACTAGCGGGGGGGTAGGAGATACGCAGTATTTT.

This clone was detected once. The rearrangement links TRBV14 to TRBJ1-5; D remains unclear. V lost 2 bases and J lost 1, with 9 bases in between. CDR3 length equals 15 residues. Germline V gene data show CDR1 as SGHDN and CDR2 as FVKESK. DNA for the CDR3: TGTGCCAGCAGCCAAAACGCTAAGAGCAATCAGCCCCAGCATTTT. Its protein product is CASSQNAKSNQPQHF.

V and J are TRBV19 and TRBJ1-5; D unclear. Trimming left V 5 bases short and J 15 bases short, with 17 bases between. The CDR3 loop spans 12 amino acids. Germline V CDR1 and CDR2: LNHDA, SQIVND (reference sequence). CDR3 DNA sequence: TGTGCCAGTAGTCCGGGTCCTACTCGTTGGCATTTT. Translating it yields CASSPGPTRWHF.

This rearrangement joins TRBV11-2 to TRBJ2-2; a weak D match, TRBD1 (6 bases). There are 16 residues in the CDR3. Trimming took 5 bases from V and 5 from J, leaving 18 bases between them. Germline V gene data show CDR1 as SGHAT and CDR2 as FQNNGV. CDR3 DNA sequence: TGTGCCAGCAGCCAAAGCAGGGGTTTAGGGACCGGGGAGCTGTTTTTT. It specifies CASSQSRGLGTGELFF.

This clone was picked up one time. V gene TRBV6-5 combines with J gene TRBJ2-4; D unresolved. This CDR3 is built from 14 residues. Trimming removed 5 bases at V and 0 bases at J, with 8 bases between. The V gene's germline CDR1 is MNHEY and CDR2 SVGAGI. The CDR3 sequence is CASSRDSAKNIQYF. DNA for the CDR3: TGTGCCAGCAGTCGAGACTCAGCCAAAAACATTCAGTACTTC.

This chain uses TRBV6-5 with TRBJ1-4; the D gene is possibly TRBD1 (6 bases). From germline, CDR1 is MNHEY and CDR2 SVGAGI. This CDR3 is 15 amino acids long. V shed 5 bases and J shed 5 bases, with 15 bases lying between them. The chain's CDR3 is CASSLRTVRNEKLFF. DNA of the CDR3: TGTGCCAGCAGTCTCCGGACAGTCCGCAATGAAAAACTGTTTTTT.

The count of this clone is one. The genes are TRBV4-1 and TRBJ2-3; the D is unclear. Trimming cost V 5 bases and J 5 bases, with 20 bases left between them. There are 16 residues in the CDR3. Germline CDR1 reads MGHRA; CDR2 reads YSYEKL. This CDR3 reads CASSRRHRFSQDTQYF. For the CDR3, the DNA is TGCGCCAGCAGCAGGCGACACCGATTCTCACAAGATACGCAGTATTTT.

V gene TRBV6-5 combines with J gene TRBJ1-1; D may be TRBD1 (6 bases). This CDR3 region has 14 residues. V was trimmed by 6 bases and J by 1 base, leaving 12 bases between them. The germline V gene has CDR1 MNHEY and CDR2 SVGAGI. CDR3 residues: CASSLRGRNTEAFF. CDR3 coding DNA: TGTGCCAGCAGCCTCAGGGGAAGGAACACTGAAGCTTTCTTT.

This rearrangement joins TRBV9 to TRBJ1-1, with D possibly being TRBD1 (5 bases). With 4 bases removed from V and 1 base from J, the gap between germline ends came to 8 bases. The CDR3 is 13 amino acids. CDR1 is SGDLS, CDR2 YYNGEE, per germline. The CDR3 here is CASSQGQNTEAFF. The CDR3 DNA is TGTGCCAGCAGCCAAGGACAGAACACTGAAGCTTTCTTT.

This clone was seen just once. The rearrangement links TRBV2 to TRBJ2-7; 8 nucleotides match TRBD1. CDR1 SNHLY and CDR2 FYNNEI come from the germline V gene. This CDR3 is 13 amino acids long. Trimming took 4 bases from V and 4 from J; bases not matched to a gene: 3. CDR3 region: CASSGRGRYEQYV. CDR3 in DNA: TGTGCCAGCAGTGGCAGGGGGCGATACGAGCAGTACGTC.

This sequence joins TRBV5-5 and TRBJ1-6; tentatively, D is TRBD1 (6 bases). This CDR3 has 17 residues. Trimming cost V 2 bases and J 0 bases, with 12 bases left between them. Per the germline V gene, CDR1 is SGHKS and CDR2 is YYEKEE (reference sequence). CDR3 DNA: TGTGCCAGCAGCTTCCGGGACACTAGCTCCTATAATTCACCCCTCCACTTT. This gives the protein CASSFRDTSSYNSPLHF.

The gene calls are TRBV2 and TRBJ2-5, with D possibly TRBD1 on 6 matching bases. V was cut by 7 bases and J by 4 bases, with 10 bases left in between. The CDR3 is 12 residues long. Germline-derived CDR1 and CDR2 are SNHLY and FYNNEI. The CDR3 is CASNRDGETQYF. CDR3 nucleotide sequence: TGTGCCAGCAACAGGGATGGAGAGACCCAGTACTTC.

In this sample, this clone turned up a few times. V and J are TRBV6-5 and TRBJ2-7; 11 nucleotides agree with TRBD2. Germline CDR1 is MNHEY and CDR2 is SVGAGI. With V trimmed by 4 bases and J by 3 bases, 5 bases remained unmatched. This CDR3 contains 15 residues. CDR3 protein: CASSSPGTSGYEQYF. The CDR3 bases are TGTGCCAGCAGTTCCCCGGGGACTAGCGGCTACGAGCAGTACTTC.